The T cell receptor (beta chain) described here comes from a study of blood T cell repertoires in COVID-19. Overall study context: Acute-phase and convalescent COVID-19 samples originated in the United States, Italy and Spain. From T cells, B-cell-depleted T cells, or PBMCs came the material, which was cDNA or gDNA.

Trimming removed 0 bases from V and 8 bases from J, with 20 bases in between. The CDR3 contains 17 residues. Germline CDR1 is LNHDA and CDR2 is SQIVND (reference sequence). In the original workflow: Estimated nucleated cell counts came from reference gene primer amplification. Here immunoSEQ multiplex PCR was the method, and the copy in TCRdb shows in-frame clones only, minus some. For V, J and clone size, that table is used; D and trimming come from the DNA. This repertoire shows around 130,000 clones, around 85% found once; its top ten account for 4.3%. The sequence came from a human donor in a cohort sampled during active COVID-19. Sequencing used peripheral blood. The chain carries TRBV19 and TRBJ2-1, with D perhaps matching TRBD2 (6 bases). CDR3 residues: CASSIDLGGTIWYEQFF. CDR3 nucleotides: TGTGCCAGTAGTATAGATCTGGGCGGGACCATTTGGTATGAGCAGTTCTTC.